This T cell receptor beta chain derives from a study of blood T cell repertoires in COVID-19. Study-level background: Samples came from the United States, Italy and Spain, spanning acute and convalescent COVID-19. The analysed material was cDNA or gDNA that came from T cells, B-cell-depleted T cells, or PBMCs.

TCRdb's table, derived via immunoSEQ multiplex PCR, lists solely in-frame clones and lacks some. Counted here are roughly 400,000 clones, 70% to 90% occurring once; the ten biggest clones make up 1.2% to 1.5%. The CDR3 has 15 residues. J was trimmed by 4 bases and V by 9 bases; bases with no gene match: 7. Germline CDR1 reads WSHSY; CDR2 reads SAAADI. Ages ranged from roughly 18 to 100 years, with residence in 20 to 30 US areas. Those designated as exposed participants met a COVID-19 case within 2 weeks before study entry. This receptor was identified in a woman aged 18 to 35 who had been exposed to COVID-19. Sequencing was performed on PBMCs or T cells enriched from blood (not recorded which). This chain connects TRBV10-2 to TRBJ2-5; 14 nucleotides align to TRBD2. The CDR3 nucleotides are TGCGCCAGGGGGACTAGCGGGAGAGGGGCAGAGACCCAGTACTTC. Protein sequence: CARGTSGRGAETQYF.